A single sample is the source of the 16 T cell receptor beta chains below, sequenced in a study of monozygotic twins with inflammatory bowel disease. TCRdb re-called the 5' RACE reads and shows each CDR3 protein once, DNA omitted. The sample table includes more than 300,000 distinct CDR3 sequences. Material: blood. The receptors here all came from a human donor with ulcerative colitis or Crohn's disease, or a healthy co-twin of an affected twin (not recorded which).

This chain joins TRBV4-3 and TRBJ2-2. This CDR3 comprises 13 residues. Germline CDR1 reads LGHNA; CDR2 reads YSLEER. The CDR3 here is CASSQDTHGELFF.

The rearrangement uses TRBV7-9 and TRBJ2-7; the TRBD1 assignment by TCRdb is unverifiable without DNA. Germline CDR1 reads SEHNR; CDR2 reads FQNEAQ (reference sequence). This CDR3 has 15 residues. CDR3 sequence: CASSPAGQGAYEQYF.

The gene calls are TRBV9 and TRBJ1-1; the D call of TRBD1 rests on TCRdb alone, since no DNA is present to check it. CDR3 size: 14 residues. Germline assignment: CDR1 SGDLS and CDR2 YYNGEE. This CDR3 is CASSPRQGSTEAFF.

The chain recombines TRBV15 with TRBJ2-7; the D call from TCRdb, TRBD2, cannot be confirmed without DNA. Germline V CDR1 and CDR2: LNHNV, YYDKDF (reference sequence). The CDR3 contains 16 residues. The CDR3 protein is CATSGGLTGGLYEQYF.

The chain uses TRBV20-1 and TRBJ1-2; TCRdb designates TRBD1, a call that cannot be tested without DNA. Per the germline V gene, CDR1 is DFQATT and CDR2 is SNEGSKA (reference sequence). CDR3 size: 13 residues. The CDR3 here is CSVYRDLDYGYTF.

V and J are TRBV20-1 and TRBJ2-2; TCRdb's assignment of TRBD2 cannot be checked, as there is no DNA. The germline CDR1 and CDR2 sequences are DFQATT and SNEGSKA (reference sequence). The CDR3 covers 13 residues. The CDR3 loop reads CSARRGAVGELFF.

The chain carries TRBV7-3 and TRBJ2-1; there is no DNA to check the TCRdb D call of TRBD1. The CDR3 totals 15 residues. In germline, CDR1 is SGHTA, CDR2 FQGTGA. CDR3 loop: CASSSPAIDYNEQFF.

The V call is TRBV9, the J call TRBJ2-3; the D gene TCRdb calls, TRBD1, cannot be checked with no DNA. The CDR3 has 18 residues. Germline lookup yields CDR1 SGDLS and CDR2 YYNGEE. The CDR3 sequence: CASSVEGRTGLSTDTQYF.

V gene TRBV12-3 or TRBV12-4 combines with J gene TRBJ1-4; the D call of TRBD1 rests on TCRdb alone, since no DNA is present to check it. The CDR3 is 14 residues long. CDR3 sequence: CASSPRDRDEKLFF.

V is TRBV7-9 and J is TRBJ2-7. This CDR3 region has 14 residues. Per the germline V gene, CDR1 is SEHNR and CDR2 is FQNEAQ (reference sequence). The CDR3 spells CASSLLRVPYEQYF.

V is TRBV4-1 and J is TRBJ2-1; TCRdb picks TRBD2, but there is no DNA to check that call. Germline CDR1 reads MGHRA; CDR2 reads YSYEKL. This CDR3 spans 15 amino acids. CDR3 protein: CASSPGAGGYNEQFF.

V and J are TRBV29-1 and TRBJ2-7; TCRdb designates TRBD1, a call that cannot be tested without DNA. CDR3 size: 16 residues. CDR1 is SQVTM and CDR2 is ANQGSEA in the germline V gene. The chain's CDR3 is CSVEEWTGPRSYEQYF.

V usage is TRBV7-2 and J usage is TRBJ1-4. The germline gives CDR1 SGHTA, CDR2 FQGNSA. The CDR3 has 14 residues. The CDR3 here is CASSPRLTNEKLFF.

The J gene is TRBJ1-1, the V gene TRBV20-1; TCRdb gives TRBD1 as the D gene, but with no DNA this cannot be confirmed. The CDR3 extends over 13 amino acids. Germline CDR1 DFQATT, CDR2 SNEGSKA (reference sequence). CDR3 amino acids: CSARKQGATEAFF.

This sequence joins TRBV4-3 and TRBJ1-3; without DNA, the TCRdb call of TRBD1 cannot be checked. Per the germline V gene, CDR1 is LGHNA and CDR2 is YSLEER. This CDR3 has 17 residues. The CDR3 region is CASSQVKGRLSGNTIYF.

The chain combines TRBV20-1 with TRBJ2-3; checking the TCRdb D call of TRBD1 is not possible without DNA. Per germline, CDR1 DFQATT and CDR2 SNEGSKA (reference sequence). This CDR3 has 16 residues. Here the CDR3 reads CSAAYYGDRGPDTQYF.